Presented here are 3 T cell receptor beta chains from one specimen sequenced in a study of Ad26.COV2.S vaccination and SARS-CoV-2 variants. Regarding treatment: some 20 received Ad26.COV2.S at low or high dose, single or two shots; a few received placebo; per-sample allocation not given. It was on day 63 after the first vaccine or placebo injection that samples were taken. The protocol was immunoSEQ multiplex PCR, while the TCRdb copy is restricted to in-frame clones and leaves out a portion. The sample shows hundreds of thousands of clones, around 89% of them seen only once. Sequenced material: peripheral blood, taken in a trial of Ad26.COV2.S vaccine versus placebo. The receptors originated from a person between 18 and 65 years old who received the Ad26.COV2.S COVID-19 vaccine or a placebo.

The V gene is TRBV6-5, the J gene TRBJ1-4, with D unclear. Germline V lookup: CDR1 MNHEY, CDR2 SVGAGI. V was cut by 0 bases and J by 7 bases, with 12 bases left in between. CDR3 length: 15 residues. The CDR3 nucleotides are TGTGCCAGCAGTTACTCAAGGAAGGCGGGTGAAAAACTGTTTTTT. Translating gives CASSYSRKAGEKLFF.

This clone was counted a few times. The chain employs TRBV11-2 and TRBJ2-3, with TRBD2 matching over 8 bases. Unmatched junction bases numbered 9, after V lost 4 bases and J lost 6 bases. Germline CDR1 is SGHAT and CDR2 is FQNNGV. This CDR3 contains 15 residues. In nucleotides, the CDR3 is TGTGCCAGCAGCTCAGGAGCGGGGGATGTCGATACGCAGTATTTT. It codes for CASSSGAGDVDTQYF.

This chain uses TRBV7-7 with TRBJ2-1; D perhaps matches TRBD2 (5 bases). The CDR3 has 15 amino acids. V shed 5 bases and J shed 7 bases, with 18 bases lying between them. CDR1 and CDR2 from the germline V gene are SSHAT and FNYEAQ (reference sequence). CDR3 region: CASSPGVVRGNEQFF. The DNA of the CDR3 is TGTGCCAGCAGCCCCGGTGTAGTCCGCGGGAATGAGCAGTTCTTC.